The 12 T cell receptor beta chains presented below share a single source sample, sequenced in a study of T cell responses to AZD1222 COVID-19 vaccine. Method: immunoSEQ multiplex PCR; TCRdb's copy keeps in-frame clones and lacks some. Of about 150,000 clones detected, roughly nine tenths appear once; the ten largest clones hold approximately 3.6%. The sequenced sample was peripheral blood, obtained 28 days after the second AZD1222 dose. All receptors come from an adult who received the AZD1222 COVID-19 vaccine.

This chain connects TRBV18 to TRBJ1-3, with 9 bases lining up with TRBD1. The ends lost 2 bases at V and 0 bases at J; junction bases unmatched: 5. This CDR3 region has 17 residues. Germline CDR1 and CDR2: KGHSH and LQKENI. DNA for the CDR3: TGTGCCAGCTCACCATCGAGACAGGGGGGCTCTGGAAACACCATATATTTT. It is translated as CASSPSRQGGSGNTIYF.

The chain links TRBV14 to TRBJ2-3; D perhaps matches TRBD1 (6 bases). Trimming took 6 bases from V and 4 from J, leaving 17 bases between them. Germline V CDR1 and CDR2: SGHDN, FVKESK. The CDR3 length is 15 residues. CDR3 loop: CASSQIGGPPDTQYF. DNA of the CDR3: TGTGCCAGCAGTCAAATTGGGGGCCCCCCAGATACGCAGTATTTT.

This clone appeared a few times. The chain links TRBV7-9 to TRBJ2-2; D remains ambiguous. The CDR3 has 10 residues. In germline, CDR1 is SEHNR, CDR2 FQNEAQ (reference sequence). The V end was cut by 6 bases, the J end by 6 bases, with 2 bases between. The DNA of the CDR3 is TGTGCCAGCAGGGCCGGGGAGCTGTTTTTT. Residues: CASRAGELFF. The variable domain in full, with the rest retrieved from reference TRBV7-9 and TRBJ2-2, is DTGVSQNPRHKITKRGQNVTFRCDPISEHNRLYWYRQTLGQGPEFLTYFQNEAQLEKSRLLSDRFSAERPKGSFSTLEIQRTEQGDSAMYLCASRAGELFFGEGSRLTVL.

This clone was picked up a small number of times. V gene TRBV2 combines with J gene TRBJ1-2; TRBD1 aligns across 8 bases. Germline CDR1 and CDR2: SNHLY and FYNNEI. V lost 5 bases to trimming and J lost 7 bases; unmatched junction nucleotides: 6. CDR3 size: 13 residues. The CDR3 coding sequence is TGTGCCAGCAGTCGGACAGGGTGGGCTGGCTACACCTTC. It codes for CASSRTGWAGYTF.

V is TRBV6-2 or TRBV6-3 and J is TRBJ2-2; D unclear. The CDR3 runs to 12 residues. V lost 4 bases, J lost 6 bases, and 6 bases lay in between. CDR1 is MNHEY, CDR2 SVGEGT, per germline. The CDR3 region has the DNA TGTGCCAGCAGTTGGGGATCCGGGGAGCTGTTTTTT. Translation: CASSWGSGELFF.

This clone was counted between two and nine times. Distinct nucleotide sequences in the sample also encode this CDR3. The chain recombines TRBV11-3 with TRBJ2-3; no clear D. With 5 bases removed from V and 2 bases from J, the gap between germline ends came to 5 bases. The germline V gene has CDR1 SGHNT and CDR2 YENEEA. The CDR3 consists of 12 residues. This CDR3 is CASSLHTDTQYF. In DNA form, the CDR3 reads TGTGCCAGCAGCCTTCACACAGATACGCAGTATTTT.

This rearrangement joins TRBV30 to TRBJ1-2; tentatively, D is TRBD1 (6 bases). Germline V gene lookup returns CDR1 GTSNPN and CDR2 SVGIG (reference sequence). V lost 1 base, J lost 6 bases, and 12 bases lay in between. This CDR3 spans 13 amino acids. CDR3 protein: CAWSAQGFHGYTF. In DNA, the CDR3 is TGTGCCTGGAGTGCCCAGGGGTTCCATGGCTACACCTTC.

The gene calls are TRBV2 and TRBJ2-1; unclear D gene. Germline loops: CDR1 SNHLY, CDR2 FYNNEI. This CDR3 is 16 amino acids long. V was clipped by 1 base and J by 8 bases, with 18 bases between them. The CDR3 loop reads CASSEEGSAKRDEQFF. CDR3 nucleotides: TGTGCCAGCAGTGAAGAAGGGTCGGCGAAACGTGATGAGCAGTTCTTC.

This clone occurred once. For the CDR3, the DNA is TGTGCCAGCATCACCCGGGACAACCTACACACCGGGGAGCTGTTTTTT. The encoded protein is CASITRDNLHTGELFF. The J gene is TRBJ2-2, the V gene TRBV21-1; TRBD1, as called in the table, went unchecked against the DNA. TRBV21-1 is a known pseudogene. The CDR3 covers 16 residues.

The CDR3 loop is CAWKGDTEAFF. The DNA of the CDR3 is TGTGCCTGGAAAGGGGACACTGAAGCTTTCTTT. V usage is TRBV30 and J usage is TRBJ1-1; D may be TRBD1 (5 bases). V lost 4 bases to trimming and J lost 3 bases, with 6 bases between them. Looked up from germline, CDR1 is GTSNPN and CDR2 is SVGIG (reference sequence). CDR3 length equals 11 residues.

CDR3 nucleotide sequence: TGTGCCAGCAGCTTAGTATCCGCGTTAAAGTGGGAGCAGTACTTC. This codes for CASSLVSALKWEQYF. V usage is TRBV7-9 and J usage is TRBJ2-7; D is uncertain. The CDR3 is 15 amino acids. In germline, CDR1 is SEHNR, CDR2 FQNEAQ (reference sequence). The V end lost 1 base, the J end lost 7 bases, and 17 bases lay between the germline ends.

The CDR3 is CASSPLARGSGNTIYF. The CDR3 coding sequence is TGTGCCAGCAGCCCTCTCGCGAGAGGGTCTGGAAACACCATATATTTT. The V gene is TRBV6-2 or TRBV6-3, the J gene TRBJ1-3; no firm D call. Germline V gene data show CDR1 as MNHEY and CDR2 as SVGEGT. V gave up 6 bases and J gave up 1 base, with 16 bases separating them. CDR3 length: 16 residues.